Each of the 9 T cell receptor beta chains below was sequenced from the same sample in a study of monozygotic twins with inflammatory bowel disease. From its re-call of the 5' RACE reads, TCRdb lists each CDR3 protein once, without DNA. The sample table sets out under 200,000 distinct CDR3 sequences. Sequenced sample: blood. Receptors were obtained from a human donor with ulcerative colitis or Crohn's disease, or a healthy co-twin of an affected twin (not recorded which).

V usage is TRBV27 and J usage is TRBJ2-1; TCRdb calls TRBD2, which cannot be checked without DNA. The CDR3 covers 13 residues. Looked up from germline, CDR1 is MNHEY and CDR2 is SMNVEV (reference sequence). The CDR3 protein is CASSPLPGGEQFF.

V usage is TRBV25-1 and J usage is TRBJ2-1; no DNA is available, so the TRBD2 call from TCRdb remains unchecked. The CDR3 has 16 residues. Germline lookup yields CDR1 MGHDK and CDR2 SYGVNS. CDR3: CASRPREGGRYNEQFF.

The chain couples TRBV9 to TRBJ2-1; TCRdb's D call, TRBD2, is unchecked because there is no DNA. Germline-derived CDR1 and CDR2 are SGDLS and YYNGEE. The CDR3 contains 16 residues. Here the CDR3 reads CASSVEPLAGNNEQFF.

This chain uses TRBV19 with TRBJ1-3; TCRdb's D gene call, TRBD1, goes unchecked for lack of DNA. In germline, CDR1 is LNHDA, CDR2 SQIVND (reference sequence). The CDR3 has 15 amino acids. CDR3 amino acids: CASSTGEPSGNTIYF.

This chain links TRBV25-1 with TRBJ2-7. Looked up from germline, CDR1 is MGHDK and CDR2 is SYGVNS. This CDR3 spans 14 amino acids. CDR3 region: CASSEWGDSYEQYF.

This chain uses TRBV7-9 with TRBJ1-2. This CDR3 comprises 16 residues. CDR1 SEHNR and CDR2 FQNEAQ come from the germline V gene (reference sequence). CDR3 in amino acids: CASSGKLGLKGYGYTF. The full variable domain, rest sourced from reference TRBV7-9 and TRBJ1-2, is DTGVSQNPRHKITKRGQNVTFRCDPISEHNRLYWYRQTLGQGPEFLTYFQNEAQLEKSRLLSDRFSAERPKGSFSTLEIQRTEQGDSAMYLCASSGKLGLKGYGYTFGSGTRLTVV.

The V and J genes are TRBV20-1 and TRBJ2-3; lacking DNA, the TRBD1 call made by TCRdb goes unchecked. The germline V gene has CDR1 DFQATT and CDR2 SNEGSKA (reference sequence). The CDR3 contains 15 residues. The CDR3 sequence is CSARRTGEHTDTQYF.

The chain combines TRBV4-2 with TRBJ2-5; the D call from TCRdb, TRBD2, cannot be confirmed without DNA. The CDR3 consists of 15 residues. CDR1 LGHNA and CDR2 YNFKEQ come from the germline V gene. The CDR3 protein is CASSQEEAGRETQYF.

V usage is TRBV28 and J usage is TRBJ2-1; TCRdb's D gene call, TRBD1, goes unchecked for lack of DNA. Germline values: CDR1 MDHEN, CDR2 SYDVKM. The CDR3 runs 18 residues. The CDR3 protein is CASSFPGTAYWSYNEQFF.